The 22 T cell receptor beta chains below all came from one sample that was sequenced in a study of regulatory T cells in long-lasting Graves disease (dated by TCRdb to the early 2020s). Libraries were prepared through multiplex PCR. Sequencing was carried out with an Illumina HiSeq 4000. iRepertoire HTBI primers and Arm-PCR amplification of CDR3 regions were used to construct TCR beta libraries. TCRdb passed the public sequencing reads through fastp at Q25 and MiXCR, retaining productive beta sequences. Every CDR3 protein is listed once, alongside the most common genes and DNA of its rows. For this sample there are a few hundred thousand distinct CDR3 sequences; around 11% appear just once. The ten largest clonotypes hold about 20% of the sample. The time point label on this specimen signifies: newly diagnosed GD, antithyroid drugs for less than 3 months. RNA was extracted from PBMCs in TRIzol for both TCR sequencing and RNA sequencing.

In addition, the sample was reused for a study of T cells in Graves' hyperthyroidism and ophthalmopathy.

Here the sequenced sample was peripheral blood mononuclear cells (PBMCs), taken at new diagnosis, from a patient treated with antithyroid drugs. These receptors were taken from a woman between 18 and 29 years old with Graves disease. Donor details come from another sample of the same person, matched by shared clones.

This clonotype was detected ten times or more. J is TRBJ2-5 and V is TRBV20-1; tentative D call: TRBD2 (6 bases). V was pared by 3 bases and J by 5 bases, with 13 bases between. The CDR3 sequence is 13 residues long. Germline V lookup: CDR1 DFQATT, CDR2 SNEGSKA (reference sequence). CDR3 region: CSASFAGRETQYF. CDR3 nucleotides: TGCAGTGCTAGTTTTGCGGGGCGGGAGACCCAGTACTTC.

This clonotype came up many times. V gene TRBV12-3 or TRBV12-4 combines with J gene TRBJ1-5; 7 nucleotides match TRBD1. The CDR3 is 13 amino acids. V was clipped by 5 bases and J by 7 bases; unmatched bases: 5. CDR3 in amino acids: CASSLGQEQPQHF. The CDR3 DNA reads as TGTGCCAGCAGTCTCGGACAGGAGCAGCCCCAGCATTTT.

The CDR3 loop reads CASSSRLAGESGTDTQYF. The CDR3 DNA follows: TGTGCCAGCAGTTCTAGACTAGCGGGGGAAAGCGGTACAGATACGCAGTATTTT. The rearrangement links TRBV27 to TRBJ2-3; TRBD2 agrees at 12 bases. Germline V lookup: CDR1 MNHEY, CDR2 SMNVEV (reference sequence). CDR3 length: 18 residues. Trimming cost V 4 bases and J 3 bases; bases outside gene matches: 11.

J is TRBJ2-4 and V is TRBV2; 11 nucleotides line up with TRBD1. The germline CDR1 and CDR2 sequences are SNHLY and FYNNEI. With 6 bases clipped from V and 8 bases from J, the junction kept 9 bases outside the gene matches. The CDR3 has 15 amino acids. The CDR3 sequence: CASREDRGLWDIQYF. Here the CDR3 DNA reads TGTGCCAGCAGAGAGGACAGGGGGCTTTGGGACATTCAGTACTTC.

There are many counts of this clonotype. The genes are TRBV27 and TRBJ2-5; D remains unclear. This CDR3 is 15 amino acids long. Looked up from germline, CDR1 is MNHEY and CDR2 is SMNVEV (reference sequence). V was cut by 6 bases and J by 2 bases, with 16 bases left in between. The DNA of the CDR3 is TGTGCCAGCAGCACGGGCGACCCAGCACAAGAGACCCAGTACTTC. Its protein product is CASSTGDPAQETQYF.

In its sample, this clonotype was seen many times. This chain uses TRBV25-1 with TRBJ1-5, with D perhaps matching TRBD1 (6 bases). V shed 10 bases and J shed 2 bases, with 18 bases lying between them. Germline V gives CDR1 MGHDK, CDR2 SYGVNS. CDR3 length: 15 residues. CDR3 coding DNA: TGTGCCACCCAGAAAACAGGGTTGGGCAATCAGCCCCAGCATTTT. It encodes CATQKTGLGNQPQHF.

This clonotype was counted at least ten times. This rearrangement joins TRBV7-9 to TRBJ2-1, with 9 bases aligning to TRBD2. The CDR3 loop spans 16 amino acids. From germline, CDR1 is SEHNR and CDR2 FQNEAQ (reference sequence). V was pared by 5 bases and J by 5 bases, with 10 bases of the junction left unmatched. The CDR3 DNA reads as TGTGCCAGCAGCGTCCGACTAGCGGAGGGTGACAATGAGCAGTTCTTC. Translating it yields CASSVRLAEGDNEQFF.

This clonotype was detected many times. V is TRBV2 and J is TRBJ2-1, with D maybe TRBD1 (5 bases). The CDR3 covers 16 residues. Trimming took 5 bases from V and 1 from J, leaving 15 bases between them. From germline, CDR1 is SNHLY and CDR2 FYNNEI. DNA of the CDR3: TGTGCCAGCAGTCGATATCAGGGTAAATCCTACAATGAGCAGTTCTTC. It encodes CASSRYQGKSYNEQFF.

The table lists this clonotype with many counts. The chain is built from TRBV7-8 and TRBJ2-7; D tentatively reads TRBD1 or TRBD2 (5 bases each). This CDR3 contains 14 residues. Germline values: CDR1 SGHVS, CDR2 FQNEAQ. V lost 4 bases and J 0 bases, leaving 10 bases between the germline ends. CDR3 nucleotide sequence: TGTGCCAGCAGCTGGGACCCTCGCTCCTACGAGCAGTACTTC. Protein: CASSWDPRSYEQYF.

This clonotype has at least ten counts. The chain recombines TRBV27 with TRBJ2-5; 10 bases agree with TRBD1. The germline gives CDR1 MNHEY, CDR2 SMNVEV (reference sequence). The CDR3 runs to 15 residues. With V trimmed by 4 bases and J by 5 bases, 7 bases remained unmatched. For the CDR3, the DNA is TGTGCCAGCAGTTCGCCGGGACAGGGGAAGGAGACCCAGTACTTC. It yields the protein CASSSPGQGKETQYF.

This clonotype was picked up a small number of times. The V call is TRBV7-3, the J call TRBJ1-1, with D possibly being TRBD1 (5 bases). The V gene lost 3 bases and the J gene lost 5 bases, with 19 bases spanning the gap. Germline V gene data show CDR1 as SGHTA and CDR2 as FQGTGA. The CDR3 extends over 16 amino acids. In nucleotides, the CDR3 is TGTGCCAGCAGCTTTGGGGTGAATTCTGGGGGGACTGAAGCTTTCTTT. It yields the protein CASSFGVNSGGTEAFF.

This clonotype showed up many times. The V call is TRBV7-8, the J call TRBJ2-5; 8 bases agree with TRBD2. CDR1 SGHVS and CDR2 FQNEAQ come from the germline V gene. This CDR3 region has 14 residues. V shed 5 bases, J shed 4 bases, and the junction held 6 bases outside the gene matches. DNA for the CDR3: TGTGCCAGCAGCCGCCGGGGGGGCCGAGAGACCCAGTACTTC. It translates to CASSRRGGRETQYF.

This clonotype has ten or more counts. The chain is built from TRBV28 and TRBJ1-5; possibly TRBD1 for D (5 bases). The germline CDR1 and CDR2 sequences are MDHEN and SYDVKM. This CDR3 spans 17 amino acids. The V end lost 3 bases, the J end lost 6 bases, and 21 bases lay between the germline ends. CDR3 in DNA: TGTGCCAGCAGTTTTTACTCTGGAAAAGAGCAGGGTCAGCCCCAGCATTTT. Its protein is CASSFYSGKEQGQPQHF.

This clonotype has ten or more counts. CDR3 coding DNA: TGCGCCAGCAGCCCTCAACTAGCGTTGGCAGATACGCAGTATTTT. Translation gives CASSPQLALADTQYF. This rearrangement joins TRBV4-3 to TRBJ2-3; 7 nucleotides match TRBD2. After removal of 4 bases from V and 4 bases from J, the junction contained 8 bases not matched to a gene. Per germline, CDR1 LGHNA and CDR2 YSLEER. This CDR3 is built from 15 residues.

This clonotype was detected ten times or more. The gene calls are TRBV7-6 and TRBJ1-2, with D hard to call. Trimming removed 1 base at V and 4 bases at J, with 16 bases between. Germline CDR1 and CDR2: SGHVS and FNYEAQ. This CDR3 comprises 16 residues. CDR3 coding DNA: TGTGCCAGCAGCTTAGAGGCCCGACCGGCCGCCTATGGCTACACCTTC. Translating gives CASSLEARPAAYGYTF. Complete variable domain (other parts from reference TRBV7-6 and TRBJ1-2): GAGVSQSPRYKVTKRGQDVALRCDPISGHVSLYWYRQALGQGPEFLTYFNYEAQQDKSGLPNDRFSAERPEGSISTLTIQRTEQRDSAMYRCASSLEARPAAYGYTFGSGTRLTVV.

The rearrangement uses TRBV7-2 and TRBJ1-1; tentatively, D is TRBD1 (5 bases). Germline-derived CDR1 and CDR2 are SGHTA and FQGNSA. The CDR3 is 13 residues long. V lost 5 bases to trimming and J lost 1 base, with 8 bases between them. CDR3 DNA: TGTGCCAGCAGCAATACAGGGAACACTGAAGCTTTCTTT. Its protein is CASSNTGNTEAFF.

Regarding this clonotype: This clone may be a read error of a much larger clone one base away. The V call is TRBV6-2 or TRBV6-3, the J call TRBJ2-7, with D maybe TRBD2 (6 bases). CDR1 and CDR2 from the germline V gene are MNHEY and SVGEGT. The V end was cut by 11 bases, the J end by 0 bases, with 14 bases between. This CDR3 region has 13 residues. The CDR3 nucleotides are TGTGCCTTCCCGGGACTGCACTCCTACGAGCAGTACTTC. This translates into CAFPGLHSYEQYF.

Many counts were recorded for this clonotype. This rearrangement joins TRBV12-3 or TRBV12-4 to TRBJ2-3; TRBD2 agrees at 9 bases. With 4 bases clipped from V and 0 bases from J, the junction kept 5 bases outside the gene matches. The CDR3 has 16 amino acids. The CDR3 DNA reads as TGTGCCAGCAGTTCCCAGCGGGAGGCTAGCACAGATACGCAGTATTTT. This codes for CASSSQREASTDTQYF.

In its sample, this clonotype was seen many times. The chain links TRBV6-1 to TRBJ1-1; D unresolved. Between the trimmed V and J ends, which lost 6 bases and 6 bases, there was a span of 14 bases. Germline CDR1 is MNHNS and CDR2 is SASEGT. There are 13 residues in the CDR3. The CDR3 is CASRVGVFPEAFF. The DNA of the CDR3 is TGTGCCAGCAGAGTTGGGGTCTTTCCTGAAGCTTTCTTT.

This clonotype occurred many times. The chain recombines TRBV7-9 with TRBJ1-2; 7 positions agree with TRBD1. Germline CDR1 reads SEHNR; CDR2 reads FQNEAQ (reference sequence). The CDR3 runs 13 residues. Trimming removed 7 bases from V and 3 bases from J; junction bases left unmatched: 5. CDR3 bases: TGTGCCAGCAACTTCGGGACAGACTATGGCTACACCTTC. Its translation: CASNFGTDYGYTF.

A few counts support this clonotype. The rearrangement links TRBV7-9 to TRBJ1-3; D might be TRBD1 (6 bases). Germline CDR1 and CDR2: SEHNR and FQNEAQ (reference sequence). The CDR3 covers 16 residues. The V end lost 5 bases, the J end lost 0 bases, and 14 bases lay between the germline ends. CDR3 DNA: TGTGCCAGCAGCGCCGTCGACAGGTTCTCTGGAAACACCATATATTTT. As protein: CASSAVDRFSGNTIYF.

This clonotype showed up many times. The CDR3: CASSTRDIPYEQYV. DNA for the CDR3: TGTGCCAGCAGCACCCGGGACATCCCCTACGAGCAGTACGTC. The chain recombines TRBV2 with TRBJ2-7, with D perhaps TRBD1 (6 bases). Germline CDR1 reads SNHLY; CDR2 reads FYNNEI. V lost 6 bases to trimming and J lost 2 bases, with 14 bases between them. This CDR3 is 14 amino acids long.